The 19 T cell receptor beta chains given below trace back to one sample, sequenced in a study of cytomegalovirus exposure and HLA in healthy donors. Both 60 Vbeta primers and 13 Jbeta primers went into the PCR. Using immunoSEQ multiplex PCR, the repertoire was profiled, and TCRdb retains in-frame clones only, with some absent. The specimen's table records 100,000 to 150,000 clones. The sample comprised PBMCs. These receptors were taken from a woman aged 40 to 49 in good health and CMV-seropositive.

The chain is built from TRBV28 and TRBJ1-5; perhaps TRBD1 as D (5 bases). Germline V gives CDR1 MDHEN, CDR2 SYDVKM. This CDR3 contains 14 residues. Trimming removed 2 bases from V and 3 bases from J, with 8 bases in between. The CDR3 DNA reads TGTGCCAGCAGTTTACTCAGGGACAATCAGCCCCAGCATTTT. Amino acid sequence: CASSLLRDNQPQHF. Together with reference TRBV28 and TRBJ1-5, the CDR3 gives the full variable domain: DVKVTQSSRYLVKRTGEKVFLECVQDMDHENMFWYRQDPGLGLRLIYFSYDVKMKEKGDIPEGYSVSREKKERFSLILESASTNQTSMYLCASSLLRDNQPQHFGDGTRLSIL.

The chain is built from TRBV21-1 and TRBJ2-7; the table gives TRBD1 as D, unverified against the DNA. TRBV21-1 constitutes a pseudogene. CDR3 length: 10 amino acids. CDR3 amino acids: CASLGREQYF. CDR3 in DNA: TGTGCCAGCTTGGGCCGCGAGCAGTACTTC.

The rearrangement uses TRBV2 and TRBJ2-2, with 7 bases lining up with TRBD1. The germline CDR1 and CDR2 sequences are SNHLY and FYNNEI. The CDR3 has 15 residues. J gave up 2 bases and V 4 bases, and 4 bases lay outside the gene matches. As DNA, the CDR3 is TGTGCCAGCAGTGGACAGGGTGAAAACACCGGGGAGCTGTTTTTT. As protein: CASSGQGENTGELFF.

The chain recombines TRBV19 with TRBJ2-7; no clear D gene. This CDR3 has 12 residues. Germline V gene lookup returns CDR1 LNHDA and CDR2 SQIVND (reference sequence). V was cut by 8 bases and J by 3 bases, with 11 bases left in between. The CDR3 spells CASGTGGYEQYF. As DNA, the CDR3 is TGTGCCAGTGGTACGGGTGGCTACGAGCAGTACTTC.

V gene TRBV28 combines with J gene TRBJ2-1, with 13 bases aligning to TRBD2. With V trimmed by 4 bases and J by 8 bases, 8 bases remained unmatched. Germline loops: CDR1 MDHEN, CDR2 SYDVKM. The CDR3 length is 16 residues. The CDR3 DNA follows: TGTGCCAGCAGTTCCCCCGGGACTAGCGGGACTTATGAGCAGTTCTTC. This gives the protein CASSSPGTSGTYEQFF.

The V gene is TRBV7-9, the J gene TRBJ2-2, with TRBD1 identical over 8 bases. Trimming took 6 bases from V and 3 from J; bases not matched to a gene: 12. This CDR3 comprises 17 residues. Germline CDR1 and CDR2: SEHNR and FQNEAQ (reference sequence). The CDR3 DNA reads TGTGCCAGCAGGCCCGACAGGGGATCGTCGGACACCGGGGAGCTGTTTTTT. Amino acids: CASRPDRGSSDTGELFF.

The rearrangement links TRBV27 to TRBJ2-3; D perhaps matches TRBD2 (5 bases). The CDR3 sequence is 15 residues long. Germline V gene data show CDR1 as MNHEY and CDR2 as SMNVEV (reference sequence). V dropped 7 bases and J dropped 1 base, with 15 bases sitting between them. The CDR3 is CASTASPIGTDTQYF. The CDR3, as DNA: TGTGCCAGCACGGCTAGCCCCATTGGCACAGATACGCAGTATTTT.

Here the CDR3 DNA reads TGTGCCAGCAGTTTATTCAGGACACAGAACACTGAAGCTTTCTTT. Protein sequence: CASSLFRTQNTEAFF. The chain recombines TRBV27 with TRBJ1-1; D may be TRBD1 (5 bases). The CDR3 runs to 15 residues. Deletions cut 1 base from V and 1 base from J, with 10 bases between. CDR1 and CDR2 from the germline V gene are MNHEY and SMNVEV (reference sequence).

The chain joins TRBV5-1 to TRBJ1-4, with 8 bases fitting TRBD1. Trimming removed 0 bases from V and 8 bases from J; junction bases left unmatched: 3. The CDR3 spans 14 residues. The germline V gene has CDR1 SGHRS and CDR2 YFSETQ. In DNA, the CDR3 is TGCGCCAGCAGCTTGGAACAGGGGGGGGAAAAACTGTTTTTT. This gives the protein CASSLEQGGEKLFF. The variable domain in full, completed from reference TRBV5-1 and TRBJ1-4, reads KAGVTQTPRYLIKTRGQQVTLSCSPISGHRSVSWYQQTPGQGLQFLFEYFSETQRNKGNFPGRFSGRQFSNSRSEMNVSTLELGDSALYLCASSLEQGGEKLFFGSGTQLSVL.

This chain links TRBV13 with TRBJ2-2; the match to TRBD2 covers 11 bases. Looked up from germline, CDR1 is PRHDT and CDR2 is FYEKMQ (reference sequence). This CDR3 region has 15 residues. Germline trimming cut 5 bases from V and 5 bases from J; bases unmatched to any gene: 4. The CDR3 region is CASSPWTSGTGELFF. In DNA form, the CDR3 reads TGTGCCAGCAGCCCCTGGACTAGCGGGACCGGGGAGCTGTTTTTT.

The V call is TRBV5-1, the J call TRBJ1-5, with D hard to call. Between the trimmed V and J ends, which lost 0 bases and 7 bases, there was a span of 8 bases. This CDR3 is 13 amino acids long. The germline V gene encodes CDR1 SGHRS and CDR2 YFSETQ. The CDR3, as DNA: TGCGCCAGCAGCTTGGACGATCAGCAGCCCCAGCATTTT. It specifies CASSLDDQQPQHF.

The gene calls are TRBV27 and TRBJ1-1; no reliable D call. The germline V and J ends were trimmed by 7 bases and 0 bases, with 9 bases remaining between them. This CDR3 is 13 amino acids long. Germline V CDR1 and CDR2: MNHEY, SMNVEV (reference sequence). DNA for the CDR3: TGTGCCAGCACCGCTACAGTGAACACTGAAGCTTTCTTT. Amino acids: CASTATVNTEAFF.

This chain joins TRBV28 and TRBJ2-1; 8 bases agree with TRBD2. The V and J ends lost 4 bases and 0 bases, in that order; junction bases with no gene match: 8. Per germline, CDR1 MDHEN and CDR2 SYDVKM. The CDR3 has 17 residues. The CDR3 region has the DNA TGTGCCAGCAGTTCTAGCGGGCGCTCACCCTCCTACAATGAGCAGTTCTTC. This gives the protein CASSSSGRSPSYNEQFF.

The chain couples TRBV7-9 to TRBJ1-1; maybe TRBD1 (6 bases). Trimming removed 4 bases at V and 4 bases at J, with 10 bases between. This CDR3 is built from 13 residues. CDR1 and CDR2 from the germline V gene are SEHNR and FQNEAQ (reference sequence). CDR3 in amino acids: CASSSGVGTEAFF. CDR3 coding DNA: TGTGCCAGCAGCTCAGGGGTGGGCACTGAAGCTTTCTTT.

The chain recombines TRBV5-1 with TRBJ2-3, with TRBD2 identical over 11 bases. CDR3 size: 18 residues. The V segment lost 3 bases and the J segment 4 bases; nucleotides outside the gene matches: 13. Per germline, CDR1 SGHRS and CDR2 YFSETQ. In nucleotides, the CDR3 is TGCGCCAGCAGCTCCGGGACTAGCGGCGCCCTAAGGTCAGATACGCAGTATTTT. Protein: CASSSGTSGALRSDTQYF. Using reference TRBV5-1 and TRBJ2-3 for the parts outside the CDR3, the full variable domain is KAGVTQTPRYLIKTRGQQVTLSCSPISGHRSVSWYQQTPGQGLQFLFEYFSETQRNKGNFPGRFSGRQFSNSRSEMNVSTLELGDSALYLCASSSGTSGALRSDTQYFGPGTRLTVL.

The CDR3 DNA reads TGTGCCAGCAGCTTATCTGGCCCCGATACGCAGTATTTT. Translation: CASSLSGPDTQYF. This chain connects TRBV11-1 to TRBJ2-3; D remains ambiguous. V was clipped by 2 bases and J by 6 bases, with 9 bases between them. This CDR3 contains 13 residues. Germline V gene sequence: CDR1 SGHAT, CDR2 FQDESV (reference sequence).

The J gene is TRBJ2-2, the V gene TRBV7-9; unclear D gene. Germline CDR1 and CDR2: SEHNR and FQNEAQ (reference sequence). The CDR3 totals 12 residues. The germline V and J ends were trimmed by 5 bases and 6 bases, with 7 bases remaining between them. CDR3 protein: CASSILSGELFF. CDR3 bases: TGTGCCAGCAGCATCCTGTCCGGGGAGCTGTTTTTT.

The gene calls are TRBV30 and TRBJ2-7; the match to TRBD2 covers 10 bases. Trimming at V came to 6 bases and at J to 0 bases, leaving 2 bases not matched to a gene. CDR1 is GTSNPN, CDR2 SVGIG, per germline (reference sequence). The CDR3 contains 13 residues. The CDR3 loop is CACLAGDSYEQYF. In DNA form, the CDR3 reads TGTGCCTGCCTAGCGGGGGACTCCTACGAGCAGTACTTC.

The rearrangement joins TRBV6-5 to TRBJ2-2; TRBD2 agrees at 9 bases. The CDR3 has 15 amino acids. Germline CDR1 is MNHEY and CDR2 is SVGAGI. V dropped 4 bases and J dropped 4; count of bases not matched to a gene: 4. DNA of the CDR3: TGTGCCAGCAGTTCCGGGACTAGCTTCACCGGGGAGCTGTTTTTT. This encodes CASSSGTSFTGELFF.